The present T cell receptor beta chain was sequenced within a study of CD8 T cells in Susac syndrome. TEMRA cells were FACS-enriched, and CD8+ and CD4+ T cells were isolated negatively. It was with random hexamers that roughly 0.45 to 1 ug RNA was reverse transcribed. TCR beta CDR3 was amplified by immunoSEQ covering 54 Vbeta and 13 Jbeta. TCRdb processed the immunoSEQ multiplex PCR reads anew with MiXCR; each CDR3 protein has one entry. The data hold 150,000 to 200,000 distinct CDR3 sequences, with more than 90% observed a single time. Germline assignment: CDR1 LGHDT and CDR2 YNNKEL (reference sequence). The J segment lost 11 bases and the V segment lost 4 bases, leaving 12 bases of the junction unmatched. The CDR3 has 15 amino acids.

Material for sequencing was CD4+ T cells from PBMCs. The clonotype was recovered from a human donor in good health. J is TRBJ1-5 and V is TRBV3-1, with 9 bases fitting TRBD1. CDR3 DNA: TGTGCCAGCAGCCGGGGGACAGGGTGGAATCGGGCCCAGCATTTT. This gives the protein CASSRGTGWNRAQHF.